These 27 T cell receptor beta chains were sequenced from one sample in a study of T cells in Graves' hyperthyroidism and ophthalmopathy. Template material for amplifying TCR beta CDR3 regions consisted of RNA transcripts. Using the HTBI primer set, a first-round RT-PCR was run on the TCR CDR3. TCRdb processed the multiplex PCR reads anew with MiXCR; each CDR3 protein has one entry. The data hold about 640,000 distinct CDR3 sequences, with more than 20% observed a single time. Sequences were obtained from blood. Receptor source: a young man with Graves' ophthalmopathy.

As DNA, the CDR3 is TGTGCCAGCACCCGTTTTTTCTACGAGCAGTACTTC. Protein product: CASTRFFYEQYF. The genes are TRBV6-1 and TRBJ2-7; D is unresolved. V lost 7 bases to trimming and J lost 3 bases, with 10 bases between them. This CDR3 has 12 residues. Germline V gene sequence: CDR1 MNHNS, CDR2 SASEGT.

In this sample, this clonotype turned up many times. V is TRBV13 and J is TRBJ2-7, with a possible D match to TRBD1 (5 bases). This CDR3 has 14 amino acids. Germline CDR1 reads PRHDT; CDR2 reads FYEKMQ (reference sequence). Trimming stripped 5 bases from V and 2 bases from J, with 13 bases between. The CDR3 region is CASSLTDATYEQYF. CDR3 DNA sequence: TGTGCCAGCAGCCTGACAGACGCCACCTACGAGCAGTACTTC.

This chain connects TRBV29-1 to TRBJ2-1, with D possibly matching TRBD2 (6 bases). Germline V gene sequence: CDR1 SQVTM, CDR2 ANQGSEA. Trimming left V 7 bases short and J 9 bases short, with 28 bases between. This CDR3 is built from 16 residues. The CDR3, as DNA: TGCAGCGGGAGGGTCCGGACTGTCTCGGGAACAGTTGAGCAGTTCTTC. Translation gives CSGRVRTVSGTVEQFF.

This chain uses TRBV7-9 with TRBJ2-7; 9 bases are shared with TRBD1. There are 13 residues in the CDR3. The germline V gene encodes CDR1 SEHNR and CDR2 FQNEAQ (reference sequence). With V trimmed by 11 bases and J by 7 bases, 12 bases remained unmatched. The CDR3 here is CAGAGTGSWEQYF. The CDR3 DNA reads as TGTGCCGGCGCCGGGACAGGGTCTTGGGAGCAGTACTTC.

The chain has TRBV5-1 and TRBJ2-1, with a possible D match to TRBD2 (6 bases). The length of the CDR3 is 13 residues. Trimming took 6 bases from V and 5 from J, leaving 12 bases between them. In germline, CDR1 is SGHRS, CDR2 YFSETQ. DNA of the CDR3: TGCGCCAGCACCATCGGACTAAACAATGAGCAGTTCTTC. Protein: CASTIGLNNEQFF.

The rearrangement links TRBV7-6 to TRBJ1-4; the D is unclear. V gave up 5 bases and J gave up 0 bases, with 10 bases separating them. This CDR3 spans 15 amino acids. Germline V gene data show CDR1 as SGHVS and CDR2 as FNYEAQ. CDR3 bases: TGTGCCAGCAGCCTGGACGGAACAACTAATGAAAAACTGTTTTTT. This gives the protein CASSLDGTTNEKLFF.

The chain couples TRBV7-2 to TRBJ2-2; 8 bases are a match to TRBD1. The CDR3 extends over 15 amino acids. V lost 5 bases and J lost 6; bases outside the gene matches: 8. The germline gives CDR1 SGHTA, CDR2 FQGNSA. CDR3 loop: CASSQQTGAAGELFF. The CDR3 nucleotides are TGTGCCAGCAGCCAACAGACAGGGGCCGCCGGGGAGCTGTTTTTT.

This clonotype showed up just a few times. CDR3 nucleotide sequence: TGTGCCAGTAGTATAGGGCAGAACGGCTATGGCTACACCTTC. Protein product: CASSIGQNGYGYTF. V usage is TRBV19 and J usage is TRBJ1-2, with no clear D. The V gene's germline CDR1 is LNHDA and CDR2 SQIVND (reference sequence). This CDR3 has 14 amino acids. The V and J ends lost 1 base and 4 bases respectively, with 10 bases between them.

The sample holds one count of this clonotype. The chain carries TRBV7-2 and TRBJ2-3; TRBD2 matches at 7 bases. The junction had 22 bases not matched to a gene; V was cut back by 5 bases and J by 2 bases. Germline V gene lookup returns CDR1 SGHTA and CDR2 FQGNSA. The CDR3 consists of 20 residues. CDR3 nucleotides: TGTGCCAGCAGCATCACATCCGGGGCCCGGAGCGGGATGAACACAGATACGCAGTATTTT. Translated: CASSITSGARSGMNTDTQYF.

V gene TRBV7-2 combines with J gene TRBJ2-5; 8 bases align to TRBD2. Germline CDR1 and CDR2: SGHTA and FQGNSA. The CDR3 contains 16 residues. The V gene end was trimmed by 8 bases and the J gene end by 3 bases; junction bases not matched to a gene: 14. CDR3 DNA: TGTGCCAGCCAGATCCGGGGGGGAGTCCCTAAAGAGACCCAGTACTTC. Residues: CASQIRGGVPKETQYF.

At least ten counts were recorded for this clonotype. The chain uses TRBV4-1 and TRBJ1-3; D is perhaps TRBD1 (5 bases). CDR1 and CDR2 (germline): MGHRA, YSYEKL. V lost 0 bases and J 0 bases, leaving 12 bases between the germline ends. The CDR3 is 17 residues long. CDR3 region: CASSQDFPGHSGNTIYF. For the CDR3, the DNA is TGCGCCAGCAGCCAAGACTTTCCAGGACACTCTGGAAACACCATATATTTT.

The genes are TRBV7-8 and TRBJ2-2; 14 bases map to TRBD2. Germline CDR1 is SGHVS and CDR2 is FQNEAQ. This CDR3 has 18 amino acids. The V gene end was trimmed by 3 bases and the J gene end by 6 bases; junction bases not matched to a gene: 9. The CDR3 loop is CASSFYNPTSGRAGELFF. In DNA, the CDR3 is TGTGCCAGCAGCTTCTACAACCCGACTAGCGGGAGGGCCGGGGAGCTGTTTTTT.

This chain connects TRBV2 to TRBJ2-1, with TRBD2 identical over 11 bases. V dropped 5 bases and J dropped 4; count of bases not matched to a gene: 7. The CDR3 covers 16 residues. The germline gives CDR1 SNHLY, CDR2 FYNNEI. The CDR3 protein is CASSLATSGIYNEQFF. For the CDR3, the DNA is TGTGCCAGCAGTTTAGCGACTAGCGGGATTTACAATGAGCAGTTCTTC. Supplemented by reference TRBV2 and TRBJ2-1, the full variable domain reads EPEVTQTPSHQVTQMGQEVILRCVPISNHLYFYWYRQILGQKVEFLVSFYNNEISEKSEIFDDQFSVERPDGSNFTLKIRSTKLEDSAMYFCASSLATSGIYNEQFFGPGTRLTVL.

The CDR3 reads CASSPGGQRFYEQYF. Here the CDR3 DNA reads TGTGCCAGCAGTCCCGGGGGACAGAGATTCTACGAGCAGTACTTC. The gene calls are TRBV28 and TRBJ2-7, with D possibly matching TRBD1 (7 bases). Looked up from germline, CDR1 is MDHEN and CDR2 is SYDVKM. The CDR3 spans 15 residues. Trimming shortened V by 5 bases and J by 3 bases, and 17 bases separated the two germline ends.

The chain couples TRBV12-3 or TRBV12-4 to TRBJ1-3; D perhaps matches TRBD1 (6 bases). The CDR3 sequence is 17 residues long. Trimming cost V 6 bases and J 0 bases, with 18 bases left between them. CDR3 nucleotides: TGTGCCAGCAGCCCCAGGGGTTACAGAGCCTCTGGAAACACCATATATTTT. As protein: CASSPRGYRASGNTIYF.

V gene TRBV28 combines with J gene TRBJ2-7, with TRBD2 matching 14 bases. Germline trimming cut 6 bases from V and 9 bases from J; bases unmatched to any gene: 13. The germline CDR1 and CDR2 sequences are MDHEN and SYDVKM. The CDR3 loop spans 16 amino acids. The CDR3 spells CASRGTSGSSILGQYF. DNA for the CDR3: TGTGCCAGCAGGGGGACTAGCGGGAGTTCTATCCTCGGGCAGTACTTC.

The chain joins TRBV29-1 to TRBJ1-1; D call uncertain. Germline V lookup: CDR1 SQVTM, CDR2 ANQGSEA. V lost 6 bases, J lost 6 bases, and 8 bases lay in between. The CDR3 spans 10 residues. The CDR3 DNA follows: TGCAGCGTGGCACCCCCTGAAGCTTTCTTT. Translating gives CSVAPPEAFF. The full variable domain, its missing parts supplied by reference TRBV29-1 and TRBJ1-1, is SAVISQKPSRDICQRGTSLTIQCQVDSQVTMMFWYRQQPGQSLTLIATANQGSEATYESGFVIDKFPISRPNLTFSTLTVSNMSPEDSSIYLCSVAPPEAFFGQGTRLTVV.

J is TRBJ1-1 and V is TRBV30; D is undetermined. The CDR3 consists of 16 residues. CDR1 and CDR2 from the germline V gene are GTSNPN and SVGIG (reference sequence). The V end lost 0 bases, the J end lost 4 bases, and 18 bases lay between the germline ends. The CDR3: CAWSVPLTRLGTEAFF. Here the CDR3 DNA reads TGTGCCTGGAGTGTCCCTCTAACACGCCTGGGCACTGAAGCTTTCTTT.

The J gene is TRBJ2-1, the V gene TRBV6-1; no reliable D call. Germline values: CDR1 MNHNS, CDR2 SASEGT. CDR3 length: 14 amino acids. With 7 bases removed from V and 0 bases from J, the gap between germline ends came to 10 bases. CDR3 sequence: CASNQVGSYNEQFF. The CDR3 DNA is TGTGCCAGCAACCAGGTTGGCTCCTACAATGAGCAGTTCTTC.

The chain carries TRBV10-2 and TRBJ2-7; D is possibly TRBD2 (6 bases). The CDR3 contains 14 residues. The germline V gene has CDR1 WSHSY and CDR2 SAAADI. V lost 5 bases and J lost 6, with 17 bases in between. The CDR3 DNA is TGCGCCAGCAGTCTTTCCGGGGAAGCGGGCGAGCAGTACTTC. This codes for CASSLSGEAGEQYF.

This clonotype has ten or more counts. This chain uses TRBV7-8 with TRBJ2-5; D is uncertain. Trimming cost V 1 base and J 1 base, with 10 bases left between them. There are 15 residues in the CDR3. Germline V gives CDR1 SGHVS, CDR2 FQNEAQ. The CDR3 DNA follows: TGTGCCAGCAGCTTAGGAAGGCAGCTCCAAGAGACCCAGTACTTC. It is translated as CASSLGRQLQETQYF.

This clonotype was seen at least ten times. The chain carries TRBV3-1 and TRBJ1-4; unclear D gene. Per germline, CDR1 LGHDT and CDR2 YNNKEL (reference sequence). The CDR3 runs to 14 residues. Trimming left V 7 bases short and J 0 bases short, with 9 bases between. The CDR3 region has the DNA TGTGCCAGCACCAGACACGCAACTAATGAAAAACTGTTTTTT. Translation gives CASTRHATNEKLFF. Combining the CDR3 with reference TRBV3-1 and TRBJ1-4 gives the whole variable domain DTAVSQTPKYLVTQMGNDKSIKCEQNLGHDTMYWYKQDSKKFLKIMFSYNNKELIINETVPNRFSPKSPDKAHLNLHINSLELGDSAVYFCASTRHATNEKLFFGSGTQLSVL.

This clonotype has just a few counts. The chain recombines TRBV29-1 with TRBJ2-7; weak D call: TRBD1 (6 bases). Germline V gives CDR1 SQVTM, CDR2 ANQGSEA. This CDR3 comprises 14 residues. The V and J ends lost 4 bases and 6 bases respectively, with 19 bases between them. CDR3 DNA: TGCAGCGTTGGGGAGATGACAGGCGGAAGCGAGCAGTACTTC. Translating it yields CSVGEMTGGSEQYF.

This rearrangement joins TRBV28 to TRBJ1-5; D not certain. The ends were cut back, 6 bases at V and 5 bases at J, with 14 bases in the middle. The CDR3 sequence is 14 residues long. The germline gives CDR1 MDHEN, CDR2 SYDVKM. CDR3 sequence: CASRGPGTYQPQHF. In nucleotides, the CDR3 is TGTGCCAGCAGGGGTCCGGGAACATATCAGCCCCAGCATTTT. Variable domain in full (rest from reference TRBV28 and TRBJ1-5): DVKVTQSSRYLVKRTGEKVFLECVQDMDHENMFWYRQDPGLGLRLIYFSYDVKMKEKGDIPEGYSVSREKKERFSLILESASTNQTSMYLCASRGPGTYQPQHFGDGTRLSIL.

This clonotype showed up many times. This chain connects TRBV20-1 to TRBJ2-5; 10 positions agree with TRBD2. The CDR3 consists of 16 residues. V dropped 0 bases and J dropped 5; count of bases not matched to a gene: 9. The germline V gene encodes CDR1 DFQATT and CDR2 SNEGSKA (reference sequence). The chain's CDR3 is CSARDPSGRAGETQYF. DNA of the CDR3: TGCAGTGCTAGAGACCCAAGCGGGAGGGCCGGGGAGACCCAGTACTTC.

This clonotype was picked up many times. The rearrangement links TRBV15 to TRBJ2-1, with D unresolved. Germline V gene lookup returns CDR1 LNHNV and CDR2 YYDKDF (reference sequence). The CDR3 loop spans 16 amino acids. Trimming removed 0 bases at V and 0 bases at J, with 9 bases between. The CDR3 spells CATSRDWSGSYNEQFF. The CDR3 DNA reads TGTGCCACCAGCAGAGATTGGTCGGGCTCCTACAATGAGCAGTTCTTC.

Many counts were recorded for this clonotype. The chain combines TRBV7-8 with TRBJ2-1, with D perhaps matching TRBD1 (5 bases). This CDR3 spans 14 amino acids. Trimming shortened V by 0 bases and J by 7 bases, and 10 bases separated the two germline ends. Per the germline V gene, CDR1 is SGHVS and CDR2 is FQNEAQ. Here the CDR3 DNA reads TGTGCCAGCAGCTTAGCGCTGGGGCAGAATGAGCAGTTCTTC. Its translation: CASSLALGQNEQFF. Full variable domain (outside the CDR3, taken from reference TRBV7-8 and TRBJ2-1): GAGVSQSPRYKVAKRGQDVALRCDPISGHVSLFWYQQALGQGPEFLTYFQNEAQLDKSGLPSDRFFAERPEGSVSTLKIQRTQQEDSAVYLCASSLALGQNEQFFGPGTRLTVL.